Shown below are 28 T cell receptor beta chains from a single sample sequenced in a study of T cells in localized non-small cell lung cancer. Sequenced by immunoSEQ multiplex PCR; TCRdb stores in-frame clones only, minus some. The sample includes 60,000 to 85,000 clones, roughly nine tenths seen only once; the top ten take 21%. The source was peripheral blood, collected before any cancer treatment. Receptors originate from a male donor older than 55 with stage III squamous cell lung carcinoma.

This chain uses TRBV21-1 with TRBJ1-1; the table's D call, TRBD1, was not checked against the DNA. TRBV21-1 is labeled a pseudogene. The length of the CDR3 is 14 residues. The CDR3 DNA sequence: TGTGCCAGCATCATCAGGGGAAAGAACACTGAAGCTTTCTTT. Its translation is CASIIRGKNTEAFF.

The chain links TRBV5-5 to TRBJ2-6; 10 positions agree with TRBD1. The CDR3 sequence is 17 residues long. V gave up 0 bases and J gave up 4 bases; unmatched junction bases: 4. Germline V CDR1 and CDR2: SGHKS, YYEKEE (reference sequence). CDR3 sequence (DNA): TGTGCCAGCAGCTTGGGGACAGGGGGAAGAGGGGCCAACGTCCTGACTTTC. It codes for CASSLGTGGRGANVLTF. Filled out from reference TRBV5-5 and TRBJ2-6, the complete variable domain reads DAGVTQSPTHLIKTRGQQVTLRCSPISGHKSVSWYQQVLGQGPQFIFQYYEKEERGRGNFPDRFSARQFPNYSSELNVNALLLGDSALYLCASSLGTGGRGANVLTFGAGSRLTVL.

The V gene is TRBV6-4, the J gene TRBJ2-1; TRBD1 aligns across 7 bases. From germline, CDR1 is MRHNA and CDR2 SNTAGT. The CDR3 consists of 14 residues. Unmatched junction bases numbered 5, after V lost 4 bases and J lost 5 bases. The CDR3 loop is CASSALGTDNEQFF. CDR3 DNA: TGTGCCAGCAGTGCACTTGGGACAGACAATGAGCAGTTCTTC.

The chain employs TRBV10-3 and TRBJ2-6; TRBD2 aligns across 7 bases. V shed 7 bases and J 2 bases; nucleotides not matched to a gene: 5. This CDR3 comprises 15 residues. CDR1 is ENHRY, CDR2 SYGVKD, per germline. For the CDR3, the DNA is TGTGCCATCAATCGGGGAGGGCCTGGGGCCAACGTCCTGACTTTC. This codes for CAINRGGPGANVLTF.

This clone was recorded only once. The chain links TRBV2 to TRBJ2-6; D ambiguous. The CDR3 is 17 amino acids. Germline loops: CDR1 SNHLY, CDR2 FYNNEI. The V end was cut by 4 bases, the J end by 1 base, with 14 bases between. This chain's CDR3 is CASSVETVLSGANVLTF. The CDR3 coding sequence is TGTGCCAGCAGTGTTGAGACGGTCCTTTCTGGGGCCAACGTCCTGACTTTC.

The chain combines TRBV15 with TRBJ1-2, with D maybe TRBD1 (5 bases). This CDR3 contains 16 residues. V was cut by 3 bases and J by 6 bases, with 20 bases left in between. Germline CDR1 LNHNV, CDR2 YYDKDF (reference sequence). This CDR3 reads CATSRAGTPPADGYTF. The CDR3 DNA is TGTGCCACCAGCAGGGCCGGGACCCCCCCAGCGGATGGCTACACCTTC.

CDR3 sequence (DNA): TGTGCTAGTGGTTTGGTTCAGGGAAAGAGCGGGGAGCTGTTTTTT. Protein: CASGLVQGKSGELFF. The chain employs TRBV12-5 and TRBJ2-2; D may be TRBD1 (5 bases). V was cut by 0 bases and J by 7 bases, with 12 bases left in between. CDR1 and CDR2 from the germline V gene are LGHNT and FRNRAP. The CDR3 loop spans 15 amino acids.

J is TRBJ2-2 and V is TRBV11-1; D is ambiguous. The V gene lost 2 bases and the J gene lost 8 bases, with 9 bases spanning the gap. The CDR3 is made up of 13 amino acids. Germline V gene sequence: CDR1 SGHAT, CDR2 FQDESV (reference sequence). Here the CDR3 reads CASSLSDWGELFF. The CDR3 nucleotides read TGTGCCAGCAGCTTAAGTGATTGGGGGGAGCTGTTTTTT.

This chain links TRBV19 with TRBJ1-1, with D hard to call. CDR1 is LNHDA and CDR2 is SQIVND in the germline V gene (reference sequence). V was cut by 8 bases and J by 7 bases, with 20 bases left in between. CDR3 length equals 14 residues. This CDR3 reads CASQEMARGVEAFF. In DNA form, the CDR3 reads TGTGCCAGTCAGGAGATGGCCCGCGGGGTTGAAGCTTTCTTT. The full variable domain, with the rest looked up from reference TRBV19 and TRBJ1-1, is DGGITQSPKYLFRKEGQNVTLSCEQNLNHDAMYWYRQDPGQGLRLIYYSQIVNDFQKGDIAEGYSVSREKKESFPLTVTSAQKNPTAFYLCASQEMARGVEAFFGQGTRLTVV.

This sequence joins TRBV5-6 and TRBJ2-5; no clear D gene. CDR1 and CDR2 (germline): SGHDT, YYEEEE. V dropped 4 bases and J dropped 1 base, with 8 bases sitting between them. The CDR3 consists of 13 residues. The CDR3 region has the DNA TGTGCCAGCAGCCCGGACGCCCAAGAGACCCAGTACTTC. Its protein product is CASSPDAQETQYF.

The chain has TRBV6-5 and TRBJ2-1; D call uncertain. Per the germline V gene, CDR1 is MNHEY and CDR2 is SVGAGI. Trimming removed 6 bases at V and 0 bases at J, with 9 bases between. This CDR3 has 14 amino acids. The DNA for the CDR3 is TGTGCCAGCAGATATACCAGCTCCTACAATGAGCAGTTCTTC. This codes for CASRYTSSYNEQFF.

This chain joins TRBV2 and TRBJ1-2, with 7 bases matching TRBD1. Germline V gene data show CDR1 as SNHLY and CDR2 as FYNNEI. V was pared by 5 bases and J by 2 bases, with 8 bases of the junction left unmatched. CDR3 length equals 15 residues. The CDR3 coding sequence is TGTGCCAGCAGTTCTAGGGGACAGTCGAACTATGGCTACACCTTC. Protein: CASSSRGQSNYGYTF.

This clone was found a few times. This sequence joins TRBV5-8 and TRBJ2-6; no definite D call. V gave up 4 bases and J gave up 4 bases, with 12 bases separating them. CDR1 SGHTS and CDR2 YDEGEE come from the germline V gene. The CDR3 runs to 15 residues. The CDR3 here is CASSTGKSGANVLTF. The DNA for the CDR3 is TGTGCCAGCAGCACTGGTAAATCCGGGGCCAACGTCCTGACTTTC.

The chain couples TRBV6-6 to TRBJ1-1; 8 bases are a match to TRBD1. CDR3 length: 14 residues. The V and J ends lost 2 bases and 5 bases, in that order; junction bases with no gene match: 4. Germline V gene lookup returns CDR1 MNHNY and CDR2 SVGAGI (reference sequence). CDR3 region: CASSYDRGWTEAFF. The CDR3 DNA reads TGTGCCAGCAGTTACGACAGGGGTTGGACTGAAGCTTTCTTT.

The chain has TRBV25-1 and TRBJ1-5; tentatively, D is TRBD1 (5 bases). Trimming removed 4 bases at V and 7 bases at J, with 11 bases between. There are 13 residues in the CDR3. CDR1 MGHDK and CDR2 SYGVNS come from the germline V gene. The CDR3 DNA reads TGTGCCAGCAGTGCCGGGGCTGGCCAGCCCCAGCATTTT. This encodes CASSAGAGQPQHF.

J is TRBJ1-3 and V is TRBV6-6; D is unclear. Trimming took off 6 bases at V and 7 bases at J, with 16 bases between the two ends. Germline loops: CDR1 MNHNY, CDR2 SVGAGI (reference sequence). The length of the CDR3 is 14 residues. The CDR3: CASSPAFLGNTIYF. The CDR3 DNA reads TGTGCCAGCAGCCCTGCATTTCTGGGTAACACCATATATTTT.

This chain uses TRBV5-6 with TRBJ1-1, with TRBD1 matching over 9 bases. Germline-derived CDR1 and CDR2 are SGHDT and YYEEEE. After removal of 4 bases from V and 3 bases from J, the junction contained 16 bases not matched to a gene. The CDR3 contains 18 residues. CDR3 residues: CASSGPDRGLFWYTEAFF. CDR3 nucleotides: TGTGCCAGCAGCGGTCCGGACAGGGGCCTTTTTTGGTACACTGAAGCTTTCTTT.

This clone has just one count. The chain carries TRBV28 and TRBJ1-1; D is uncertain. Germline CDR1 reads MDHEN; CDR2 reads SYDVKM. This CDR3 is 14 amino acids long. Trimming removed 6 bases at V and 4 bases at J, with 15 bases between. The CDR3 sequence: CASRTTTLSTEAFF. The CDR3 nucleotides are TGTGCCAGCAGGACGACGACTTTGAGCACTGAAGCTTTCTTT.

This rearrangement joins TRBV9 to TRBJ1-5; unclear D gene. Germline CDR1 and CDR2: SGDLS and YYNGEE. The CDR3 length is 15 residues. V gave up 7 bases and J gave up 4 bases, with 18 bases separating them. The CDR3 protein is CASSVYRGWNQPQHF. The CDR3 bases are TGTGCCAGCTCCGTTTATCGGGGTTGGAATCAGCCCCAGCATTTT.

The V and J genes are TRBV10-3 and TRBJ2-2, with D tentatively TRBD1 (6 bases). There are 14 residues in the CDR3. Between the trimmed V and J ends, which lost 7 bases and 3 bases, there was a span of 12 bases. The V gene's germline CDR1 is ENHRY and CDR2 SYGVKD. CDR3 sequence reads: CAINRAGDTGELFF. CDR3 sequence (DNA): TGTGCCATCAATAGGGCAGGGGACACCGGGGAGCTGTTTTTT.

This chain connects TRBV5-6 to TRBJ2-3; a weak D match, TRBD2 (6 bases). Deletions cut 4 bases from V and 2 bases from J, with 14 bases between. CDR1 is SGHDT, CDR2 YYEEEE, per germline. The CDR3 runs 15 residues. The CDR3 here is CASSGDFPFTDTQYF. The CDR3 DNA reads TGTGCCAGCAGCGGGGACTTCCCATTCACAGATACGCAGTATTTT.

The V and J genes are TRBV5-4 and TRBJ2-3, with D maybe TRBD2 (5 bases). This CDR3 region has 15 residues. Between the trimmed V and J ends, which lost 6 bases and 4 bases, there was a span of 18 bases. Germline-derived CDR1 and CDR2 are SGHNT and YYREEE (reference sequence). CDR3 in amino acids: CASTLRAQYPDTQYF. CDR3 DNA sequence: TGTGCCAGCACCCTGAGGGCCCAATACCCAGATACGCAGTATTTT.

The chain joins TRBV2 to TRBJ1-1; 7 bases match TRBD1. This CDR3 is built from 16 residues. Trimming at V came to 6 bases and at J to 8 bases, leaving 18 bases not matched to a gene. Germline CDR1 reads SNHLY; CDR2 reads FYNNEI. CDR3 bases: TGTGCCAGCAGGCTAGGGGGCAGCAGTCGTCTGTCCGAAGCTTTCTTT. As protein: CASRLGGSSRLSEAFF.

V gene TRBV7-8 combines with J gene TRBJ2-7, with D perhaps TRBD1 (6 bases). The V gene's germline CDR1 is SGHVS and CDR2 FQNEAQ. V dropped 1 base and J dropped 1 base, with 8 bases sitting between them. The CDR3 length is 14 residues. CDR3 protein: CASSLGTGSYEQYF. The DNA for the CDR3 is TGTGCCAGCAGCTTAGGCACAGGGTCCTACGAGCAGTACTTC.

CDR3 protein: CASSGGNQPQHF. CDR3 coding DNA: TGTGCCAGCAGTGGGGGGAATCAGCCCCAGCATTTT. The genes are TRBV6-1 and TRBJ1-5; tentatively, D is TRBD1 (5 bases). Germline values: CDR1 MNHNS, CDR2 SASEGT. This CDR3 is built from 12 residues. Trimming left V 4 bases short and J 4 bases short, with 5 bases between.

The genes are TRBV5-8 and TRBJ1-5, with D hard to call. The ends were cut back, 0 bases at V and 0 bases at J, with 10 bases in the middle. There are 16 residues in the CDR3. Germline CDR1 and CDR2: SGHTS and YDEGEE. In DNA form, the CDR3 reads TGTGCCAGCAGCTTGGCCCGACGGTCTAGCAATCAGCCCCAGCATTTT. Translating gives CASSLARRSSNQPQHF.

Only one count was recorded for this clone. V is TRBV6-1 and J is TRBJ1-5; D possibly corresponds to TRBD1 (6 bases). The CDR3 covers 14 residues. Trimming removed 6 bases from V and 4 bases from J, with 13 bases in between. Germline V gives CDR1 MNHNS, CDR2 SASEGT. The CDR3 protein is CASRGDTPNQPQHF. CDR3 coding DNA: TGTGCCAGCAGAGGGGACACGCCAAATCAGCCCCAGCATTTT.

The rearrangement links TRBV6-1 to TRBJ1-4, with D maybe TRBD1 (5 bases). Trimming left V 1 base short and J 4 bases short, with 10 bases between. CDR1 is MNHNS and CDR2 is SASEGT in the germline V gene. CDR3 size: 15 residues. The chain's CDR3 is CASSEGGAGNEKLFF. Here the CDR3 DNA reads TGTGCCAGCAGTGAAGGAGGGGCCGGTAATGAAAAACTGTTTTTT.